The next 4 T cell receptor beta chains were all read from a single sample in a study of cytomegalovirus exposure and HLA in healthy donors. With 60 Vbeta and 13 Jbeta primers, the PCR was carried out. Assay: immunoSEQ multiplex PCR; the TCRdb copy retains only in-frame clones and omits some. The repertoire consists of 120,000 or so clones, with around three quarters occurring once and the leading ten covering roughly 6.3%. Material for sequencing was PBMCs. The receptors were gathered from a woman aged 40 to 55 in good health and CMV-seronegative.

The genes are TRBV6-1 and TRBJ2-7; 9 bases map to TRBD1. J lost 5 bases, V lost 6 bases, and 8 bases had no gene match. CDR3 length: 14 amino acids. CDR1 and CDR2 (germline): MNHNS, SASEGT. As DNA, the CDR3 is TGTGCCAGCAGGAGGGCGGGACAGGGCCACGAGCAGTACTTC. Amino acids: CASRRAGQGHEQYF.

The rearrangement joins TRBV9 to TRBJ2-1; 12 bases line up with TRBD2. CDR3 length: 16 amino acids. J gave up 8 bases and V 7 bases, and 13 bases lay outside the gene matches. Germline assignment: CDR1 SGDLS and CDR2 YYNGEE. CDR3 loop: CASSPRASGRADEQFF. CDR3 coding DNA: TGTGCCAGCTCACCTCGGGCTAGCGGGAGGGCGGATGAGCAGTTCTTC.

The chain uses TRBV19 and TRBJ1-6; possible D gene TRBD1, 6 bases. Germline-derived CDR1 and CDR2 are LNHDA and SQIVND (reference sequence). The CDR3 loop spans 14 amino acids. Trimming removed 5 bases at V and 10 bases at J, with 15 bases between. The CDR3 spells CASSDDRFGSPLHF. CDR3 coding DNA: TGTGCCAGTAGTGACGACAGGTTCGGCTCACCCCTCCACTTT.

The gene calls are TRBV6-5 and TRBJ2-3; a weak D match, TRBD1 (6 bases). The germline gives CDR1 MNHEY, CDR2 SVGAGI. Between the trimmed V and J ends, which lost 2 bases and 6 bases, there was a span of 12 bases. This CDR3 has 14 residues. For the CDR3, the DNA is TGTGCCAGCAGTTACCTACAGGGTTCCGATACGCAGTATTTT. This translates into CASSYLQGSDTQYF.